This T cell receptor beta chain emerged from a study of blood T cell repertoires in COVID-19. Overall study: The samples span acute and convalescent COVID-19 from the United States, Italy and Spain. PBMCs, B-cell-depleted T cells, or T cells provided the cDNA or gDNA that made up the material.

In the authors' methods: Scientists estimated how many nucleated cells there were by amplifying reference gene primers. Some clones are missing from TCRdb's copy, which holds only in-frame ones; the method was immunoSEQ multiplex PCR. Clonal size and the V and J genes are those of that table, whereas D and trimming came from the DNA. This sample has about 61,000 clones; 60% to 80% occur once, and the top ten carry roughly 21%. Sequenced input: peripheral blood. The sequence was collected from an elderly man with active or convalescent COVID-19.

CDR3 in DNA: TGTGCCAGCAGCCAAGAACGACTAGCGGGGGAGGCCTACGAGCAGTACTTC. Protein: CASSQERLAGEAYEQYF. The chain employs TRBV4-2 and TRBJ2-7; TRBD2 aligns across 12 bases. Germline CDR1 LGHNA, CDR2 YNFKEQ. CDR3 length: 17 residues. V lost 0 bases, J lost 2 bases, and 5 bases stayed unmatched.